The clone carrying this T cell receptor beta chain was picked up a small number of times. This CDR3 region has 15 residues. The germline CDR1 and CDR2 sequences are MNHEY and SVGAGI. V dropped 5 bases and J dropped 5; count of bases not matched to a gene: 4. TCRdb re-analysed the PCR reads in MiXCR, keeping a single row per CDR3 protein. The sample carries over 70,000 distinct CDR3 sequences, roughly 51% recorded once. This entry is derived from a study of CDR3 diversity in severe acne. The TCR originated in a male donor in good health, without acne. The V call is TRBV6-5, the J call TRBJ2-1; 12 bases fit TRBD2. Sequenced sample: blood. CDR3 sequence (DNA): TGTGCCAGCAGTGAACTAGCGGGGGGAGACAATGAGCAGTTCTTC. It specifies CASSELAGGDNEQFF.